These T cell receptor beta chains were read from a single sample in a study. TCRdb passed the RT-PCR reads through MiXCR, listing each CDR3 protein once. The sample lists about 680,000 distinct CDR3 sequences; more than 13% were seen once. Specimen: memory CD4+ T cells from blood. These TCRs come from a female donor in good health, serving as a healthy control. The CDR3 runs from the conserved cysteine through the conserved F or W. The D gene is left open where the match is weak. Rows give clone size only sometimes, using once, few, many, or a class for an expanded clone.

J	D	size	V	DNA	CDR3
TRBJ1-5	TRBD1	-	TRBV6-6	TGTGCCAGCAGTTACTCGACAGGGCGAGACAATCAGCCCCAGCATTTT	CASSYSTGRDNQPQHF
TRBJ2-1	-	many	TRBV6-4	TGTGCCAGCAGTGAGGAACTAGCCTCGGGATACAATGAGCAGTTCTTC	CASSEELASGYNEQFF
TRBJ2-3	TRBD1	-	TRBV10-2	TGCGCCAGCTGTAGGGGGCAAACAGATACGCAGTATTTT	CASCRGQTDTQYF
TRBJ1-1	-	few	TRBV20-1	TGCAGTGCTAGCCCAGGAAGAATTCCTGAAGCTTTCTTT	CSASPGRIPEAFF
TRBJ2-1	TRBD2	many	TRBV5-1	TGCGCCAGCAGCTCGATTTCCGGGACTAGCAATGAGCAGTTCTTC	CASSSISGTSNEQFF
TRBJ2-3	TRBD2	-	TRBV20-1	TGCAGTGCTAGACCCCCTAGCGGGAGGCCCCGCACAGATACGCAGTATTTT	CSARPPSGRPRTDTQYF
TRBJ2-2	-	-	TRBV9	TGTGCCAGCACTTCAGACCAAATACGCAACACCGGGGAGCTGTTTTTT	CASTSDQIRNTGELFF
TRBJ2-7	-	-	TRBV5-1	TGCGCCAGCAGCTTGACGGCGGGGGCCACCGGGGAGCTGTACTTC	CASSLTAGATGELYF
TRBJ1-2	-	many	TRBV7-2	TGTGCCAGCAGCTTAGCGCAGGAGAACTATGGCTACACCTTC	CASSLAQENYGYTF
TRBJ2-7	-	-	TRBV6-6	TGTGCCAGCAGCCGCCGGGCGGGCTCAACCTCCGGAGGGGAGCAGTACTTC	CASSRRAGSTSGGEQYF
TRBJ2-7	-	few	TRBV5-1	TGCGCCAGCAGCGAGCGATGGACTTCCCCTGGAGAGCAGTACTTC	CASSERWTSPGEQYF
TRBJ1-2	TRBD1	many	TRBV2	TGTGCCAGCAGATCCGGGACAGGCGACTATGGCTACACCTTC	CASRSGTGDYGYTF
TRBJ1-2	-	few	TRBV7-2	TGTGCCAGCAGCCTTAGCCGGGACCTGGCCCTCTACTACACCTTC	CASSLSRDLALYYTF
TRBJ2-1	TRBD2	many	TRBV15	TGTGCCACCAGCAGGAGAGGAGCGGGAGGGTACAATGAGCAGTTCTTC	CATSRRGAGGYNEQFF
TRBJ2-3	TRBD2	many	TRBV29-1	TGCAGCGTTGAATGGACTAGCGTAGATACGCAGTATTTT	CSVEWTSVDTQYF
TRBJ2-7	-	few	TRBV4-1	TGCGCCAGCAGCCACATCGCTGACTGGGAGCAGTACTTC	CASSHIADWEQYF
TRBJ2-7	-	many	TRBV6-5	TGTGCCAGCAGCCTCAACGACAGATCCTACGAGCAGTACTTC	CASSLNDRSYEQYF
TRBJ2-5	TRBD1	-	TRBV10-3	TGTGCCATCAGTGGAACAGGGGAAGAGACCCAGTACTTC	CAISGTGEETQYF
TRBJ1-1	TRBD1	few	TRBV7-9	TGTGCCAGCAGCCTCAGGGGGGAACGGGCTGAAGCTTTCTTT	CASSLRGERAEAFF
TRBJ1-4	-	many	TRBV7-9	TGTGCCAGCAGCTTAACAGGGTCTTCTAATGAAAAACTGTTTTTT	CASSLTGSSNEKLFF
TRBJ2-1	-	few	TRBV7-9	TGTGCCAGCAGCTGGGGGGGGCAGGGTGAGCAGTTCTTC	CASSWGGQGEQFF
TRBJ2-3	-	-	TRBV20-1	TGCAGTGCTAGAGAGCCGGCAAGCAACACAGATACGCAGTATTTT	CSAREPASNTDTQYF
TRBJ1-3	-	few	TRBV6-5	TGTGCCAGCAGTTCCTTACTCGCAAACACCATATATTTT	CASSSLLANTIYF